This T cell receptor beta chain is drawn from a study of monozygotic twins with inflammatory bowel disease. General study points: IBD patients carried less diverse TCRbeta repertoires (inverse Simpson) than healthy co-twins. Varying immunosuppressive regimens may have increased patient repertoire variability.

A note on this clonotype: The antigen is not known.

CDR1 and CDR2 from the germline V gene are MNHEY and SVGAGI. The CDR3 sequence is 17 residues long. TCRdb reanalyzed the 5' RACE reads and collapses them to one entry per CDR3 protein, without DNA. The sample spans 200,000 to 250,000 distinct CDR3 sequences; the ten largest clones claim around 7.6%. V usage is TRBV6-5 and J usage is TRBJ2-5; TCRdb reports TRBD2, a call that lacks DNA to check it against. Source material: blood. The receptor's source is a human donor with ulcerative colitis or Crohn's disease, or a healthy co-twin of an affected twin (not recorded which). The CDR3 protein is CASSYGLAGGAQETQYF.